Presented here are 20 T cell receptor beta chains from one specimen sequenced in a study of blood T cells in healthy people across ages. A second PCR of 7 to 11 cycles used a sample-barcoded 5' primer and a J-beta primer mix. Each CDR3 protein gets one entry after TCRdb re-called the 5' RACE reads with MiXCR. The sample has some 750,000 distinct CDR3 sequences, roughly 20% seen once. The specimen sequenced was blood. These receptors were obtained from a man aged 65 to 79 in good health.

The rearrangement uses TRBV7-2 and TRBJ2-2; weak D call: TRBD2 (6 bases). Germline values: CDR1 SGHTA, CDR2 FQGNSA. This CDR3 has 15 amino acids. Deletions cut 3 bases from V and 10 bases from J, with 18 bases between. CDR3 in amino acids: CASSFRDSTVSELFF. The CDR3 DNA reads as TGTGCCAGCAGCTTCCGGGACTCCACCGTTTCGGAGCTGTTTTTT.

This clonotype was seen more than once but under ten times. The chain combines TRBV20-1 with TRBJ2-3; unclear D gene. Trimming removed 5 bases at V and 3 bases at J, with 18 bases between. Germline V gene sequence: CDR1 DFQATT, CDR2 SNEGSKA (reference sequence). The CDR3 is 15 amino acids. The CDR3 here is CSAPSRTPGTDTQYF. CDR3 sequence (DNA): TGCAGTGCTCCCTCAAGGACCCCTGGGACAGATACGCAGTATTTT.

Worth noting for this clonotype: An end of the junction does not agree with germline; a read error may underlie this. The genes are TRBV7-9 and TRBJ1-1; D remains ambiguous. Germline V gene sequence: CDR1 SEHNR, CDR2 FQNEAQ (reference sequence). The CDR3 consists of 15 residues. The CDR3 reads CASSLVPYPNTGAFF. CDR3 bases: TGTGCCAGCAGCTTAGTGCCCTACCCGAACACTGGAGCTTTCTTT.

V and J are TRBV21-1 and TRBJ2-7; TRBD1 is taken as the D call from the table, unchecked against the DNA. TRBV21-1 is classified as a pseudogene. This CDR3 is built from 15 residues. The CDR3 DNA sequence: TGTGCCAGCAGCAAAGGTCAGGGGGTGAATTGCGAGCAGTACGTC. This codes for CASSKGQGVNCEQYV.

The chain uses TRBV18 and TRBJ1-1; D remains ambiguous. This CDR3 spans 15 amino acids. Germline V gives CDR1 KGHSH, CDR2 LQKENI. V lost 0 bases and J 4 bases, leaving 12 bases between the germline ends. The CDR3 DNA follows: TGTGCCAGCTCACCACCCGAGGCGCGGGTCACTGAAGCTTTCTTT. Its translation is CASSPPEARVTEAFF.

This clonotype was recorded a few times. This chain's CDR3 is CASSPLRGSYNEQFF. For the CDR3, the DNA is TGTGCCAGCAGTCCCTTAAGAGGGTCCTACAATGAGCAGTTCTTC. The genes are TRBV2 and TRBJ2-1; D might be TRBD2 (5 bases). The CDR3 is made up of 15 amino acids. Deletions cut 5 bases from V and 1 base from J, with 12 bases between. Looked up from germline, CDR1 is SNHLY and CDR2 is FYNNEI.

The genes are TRBV3-1 and TRBJ2-7; no firm D call. Per the germline V gene, CDR1 is LGHDT and CDR2 is YNNKEL (reference sequence). The CDR3 contains 13 residues. Trimming left V 0 bases short and J 6 bases short, with 9 bases between. The CDR3 nucleotides read TGTGCCAGCAGCCAAGATACGATGGTCGAGCAGTACTTC. Protein product: CASSQDTMVEQYF.

This rearrangement joins TRBV5-1 to TRBJ2-7; D is unclear. V shed 4 bases and J shed 6 bases, with 11 bases lying between them. CDR1 and CDR2 from the germline V gene are SGHRS and YFSETQ. This CDR3 has 12 amino acids. Here the CDR3 DNA reads TGCGCCAGCAGCCAAGGTTCTGGCGAGCAGTACTTC. Encoded protein: CASSQGSGEQYF.

This clonotype has more than one count but fewer than ten. The germline gene is not matched at one end of the junction; a read error may be the cause. The V call is TRBV11-2, the J call TRBJ2-1, with 10 bases lining up with TRBD2. CDR1 SGHAT and CDR2 FQNNGV come from the germline V gene. The CDR3 extends over 15 amino acids. The CDR3 bases are TGTGCCGGCAGCAGTCTAGCGGGGGAATACAATGAGCAGTTCTTC. It encodes CAGSSLAGEYNEQFF.

This rearrangement joins TRBV25-1 to TRBJ2-1; 9 positions match TRBD2. CDR3 length: 14 amino acids. Trimming removed 0 bases from V and 9 bases from J; junction bases left unmatched: 3. Germline lookup yields CDR1 MGHDK and CDR2 SYGVNS. The CDR3 sequence is CASSEYGTSSEQFF. In DNA, the CDR3 is TGTGCCAGCAGTGAATACGGGACTAGCAGTGAGCAGTTCTTC.

This clonotype was detected many times. This rearrangement joins TRBV29-1 to TRBJ2-4; 8 bases fit TRBD2. Germline CDR1 SQVTM, CDR2 ANQGSEA. The CDR3 covers 11 residues. V shed 8 bases and J 7 bases; nucleotides not matched to a gene: 4. In DNA form, the CDR3 reads TGCAGCTCCCGGGGGGGGAACATTCAGTACTTC. Translating gives CSSRGGNIQYF.

This clonotype was found many times. V usage is TRBV7-9 and J usage is TRBJ2-7; TRBD1 agrees at 8 bases. The V gene end was trimmed by 5 bases and the J gene end by 3 bases; junction bases not matched to a gene: 3. CDR1 SEHNR and CDR2 FQNEAQ come from the germline V gene (reference sequence). This CDR3 contains 13 residues. The CDR3 loop reads CASSLGTGYEQYF. CDR3 sequence (DNA): TGTGCCAGCAGCCTGGGGACAGGCTACGAGCAGTACTTC.

This clonotype was found a few times. The gene calls are TRBV7-9 and TRBJ2-7; 10 nucleotides align to TRBD2. Germline CDR1 and CDR2: SEHNR and FQNEAQ (reference sequence). Losses at the gene ends were 5 bases for V and 0 bases for J; bases not matched to a gene: 16. The CDR3 has 19 amino acids. CDR3 region: CASSKSLGLAGVGSYEQYV. In DNA form, the CDR3 reads TGTGCCAGCAGCAAATCCCTTGGGCTAGCGGGAGTGGGCTCCTACGAGCAGTACGTC.

This clonotype was seen only a few times. For the CDR3, the DNA is TGTGCCAGCAGCGTGGGACCCGCGCGGGATACGCAGTATTTT. Translation gives CASSVGPARDTQYF. The chain couples TRBV9 to TRBJ2-3; either TRBD1 or TRBD2 may supply D (5 bases each). Trimming took off 2 bases at V and 6 bases at J, with 13 bases between the two ends. Germline V gene sequence: CDR1 SGDLS, CDR2 YYNGEE. The CDR3 length is 14 residues.

This chain connects TRBV3-1 to TRBJ2-5; no reliable D call. The CDR3 extends over 15 amino acids. Trimming removed 1 base from V and 0 bases from J, with 9 bases in between. CDR1 LGHDT and CDR2 YNNKEL come from the germline V gene (reference sequence). The CDR3, as DNA: TGTGCCAGCAGCCAAGGTCGGAACAACCAAGAGACCCAGTACTTC. It translates to CASSQGRNNQETQYF.

The sample holds a few counts of this clonotype. The genes are TRBV19 and TRBJ2-1; D not resolved. The CDR3 runs 13 residues. V was pared by 1 base and J by 2 bases, with 3 bases between. Germline V gives CDR1 LNHDA, CDR2 SQIVND (reference sequence). The CDR3 bases are TGTGCCAGTAGTATAGGCCCCTACAATGAGCAGTTCTTC. Its protein is CASSIGPYNEQFF. Complete variable domain (other parts from reference TRBV19 and TRBJ2-1): DGGITQSPKYLFRKEGQNVTLSCEQNLNHDAMYWYRQDPGQGLRLIYYSQIVNDFQKGDIAEGYSVSREKKESFPLTVTSAQKNPTAFYLCASSIGPYNEQFFGPGTRLTVL.

This clonotype was counted only a few times. This chain joins TRBV2 and TRBJ2-1; no clear D. Trimming removed 7 bases from V and 2 bases from J, with 6 bases in between. This CDR3 region has 12 residues. The germline V gene has CDR1 SNHLY and CDR2 FYNNEI. As DNA, the CDR3 is TGTGCCAGCATGAGGACCTACAATGAGCAGTTCTTC. Amino acid sequence: CASMRTYNEQFF. Combining the CDR3 with reference TRBV2 and TRBJ2-1 gives the whole variable domain EPEVTQTPSHQVTQMGQEVILRCVPISNHLYFYWYRQILGQKVEFLVSFYNNEISEKSEIFDDQFSVERPDGSNFTLKIRSTKLEDSAMYFCASMRTYNEQFFGPGTRLTVL.

This clonotype was counted only a few times. A read error may produce the germline difference seen at one junction end. The chain couples TRBV5-1 to TRBJ2-5, with TRBD1 identical over 8 bases. Germline CDR1 and CDR2: SGHRS and YFSETQ. The CDR3 has 16 amino acids. The CDR3 nucleotides read TGCGCCAGCAGCGTATTACTTGGACAGGGCGCCGGACATTGGCACTTC. Amino acids: CASSVLLGQGAGHWHF.

This chain connects TRBV19 to TRBJ1-1; 9 bases line up with TRBD1. The junction had 8 bases not matched to a gene; V was cut back by 5 bases and J by 4 bases. CDR1 and CDR2 from the germline V gene are LNHDA and SQIVND (reference sequence). This CDR3 contains 15 residues. The CDR3 sequence: CASSLRDRVSTEAFF. For the CDR3, the DNA is TGTGCCAGTAGTCTCCGGGACAGGGTGTCCACTGAAGCTTTCTTT.

CDR3 amino acids: CASSISRGAVQPQHF. The CDR3 DNA sequence: TGTGCCAGTAGTATCTCAAGGGGCGCGGTTCAGCCCCAGCATTTT. The chain couples TRBV19 to TRBJ1-5; possible D gene TRBD1, 5 bases. Trimming shortened V by 3 bases and J by 6 bases, and 15 bases separated the two germline ends. CDR1 and CDR2 (germline): LNHDA, SQIVND (reference sequence). The CDR3 runs 15 residues.